These 7 T cell receptor beta chains originate from one sample sequenced in a study of blood T cell repertoires in COVID-19 (dated by TCRdb to 2019 to 2021). Library creation used the immunoSEQ multiplex PCR assay. TCRdb took over this immuneACCESS table, retaining in-frame rearrangements with V and J assigned. Such tables are incomplete; in checked studies, under half of the missing clones stem from an unresolved V gene, and the remainder is unexplained. This sample is represented by about 190,000 clones; 70% to 90% of them were singletons. The ten largest make up 1.1% of the sample. Sequencing input: peripheral blood. Receptors were obtained from a man younger than 40 with acute or convalescent COVID-19.

The gene calls are TRBV30 and TRBJ2-3; 9 bases align to TRBD2. The V gene end was trimmed by 3 bases and the J gene end by 4 bases; junction bases not matched to a gene: 11. Germline assignment: CDR1 GTSNPN and CDR2 SVGIG (reference sequence). This CDR3 region has 16 residues. Written as DNA, the CDR3 is TGTGCCTGGAGACGTGGCGGGGGGGGAGGTTCAGATACGCAGTATTTT. Translated, it gives CAWRRGGGGGSDTQYF. Full variable domain (remainder filled in from reference TRBV30 and TRBJ2-3): SQTIHQWPATLVQPVGSPLSLECTVEGTSNPNLYWYRQAAGRGLQLLFYSVGIGQISSEVPQNLSASRPQDRQFILSSKKLLLSDSGFYLCAWRRGGGGGSDTQYFGPGTRLTVL.

This chain links TRBV30 with TRBJ2-7, with 12 bases fitting TRBD2. V was pared by 5 bases and J by 3 bases, with 8 bases of the junction left unmatched. CDR1 is GTSNPN, CDR2 SVGIG, per germline (reference sequence). The CDR3 contains 15 residues. The CDR3 spells CAWSIGLAGIYEQYF. The CDR3, as DNA: TGTGCCTGGTCCATCGGACTAGCGGGAATCTACGAGCAGTACTTC.

The chain has TRBV27 and TRBJ2-7; 7 positions match TRBD1. V was pared by 5 bases and J by 9 bases, with 16 bases of the junction left unmatched. CDR1 and CDR2 from the germline V gene are MNHEY and SMNVEV (reference sequence). CDR3 length: 15 residues. The CDR3: CASSLYGQAFLPQYF. In DNA form, the CDR3 reads TGTGCCAGCAGTCTGTATGGACAGGCTTTCTTGCCGCAGTACTTC.

The chain joins TRBV18 to TRBJ1-5; TRBD1 might be the D (5 bases). In germline, CDR1 is KGHSH, CDR2 LQKENI. V was cut by 2 bases and J by 4 bases, with 15 bases left in between. There are 16 residues in the CDR3. The CDR3 region has the DNA TGTGCCAGCTCACCAAATGCCCCGGGGGGTAATCAGCCCCAGCATTTT. Its translation: CASSPNAPGGNQPQHF.

This clone appeared once. CDR3 sequence: CASSIRQGSNTEAFF. The CDR3 nucleotides are TGTGCCAGCAGTATCCGACAGGGTTCGAACACTGAAGCTTTCTTT. The rearrangement links TRBV28 to TRBJ1-1, with 7 bases aligning to TRBD1. V lost 5 bases and J lost 1; bases outside the gene matches: 7. CDR1 is MDHEN, CDR2 SYDVKM, per germline. This CDR3 contains 15 residues. The full variable domain, rest sourced from reference TRBV28 and TRBJ1-1, is DVKVTQSSRYLVKRTGEKVFLECVQDMDHENMFWYRQDPGLGLRLIYFSYDVKMKEKGDIPEGYSVSREKKERFSLILESASTNQTSMYLCASSIRQGSNTEAFFGQGTRLTVV.

The V and J genes are TRBV30 and TRBJ1-5; TRBD1 is a possible D gene (6 bases). Trimming removed 2 bases at V and 4 bases at J, with 12 bases between. CDR1 and CDR2 (germline): GTSNPN, SVGIG (reference sequence). The CDR3 consists of 14 residues. Written as DNA, the CDR3 is TGTGCCTGGAGTATAGCAGGGGTTAATCAGCCCCAGCATTTT. Protein sequence: CAWSIAGVNQPQHF. Using reference TRBV30 and TRBJ1-5 for the parts outside the CDR3, the full variable domain is SQTIHQWPATLVQPVGSPLSLECTVEGTSNPNLYWYRQAAGRGLQLLFYSVGIGQISSEVPQNLSASRPQDRQFILSSKKLLLSDSGFYLCAWSIAGVNQPQHFGDGTRLSIL.

The genes are TRBV7-9 and TRBJ1-4, with 7 bases identical to TRBD1. CDR1 SEHNR and CDR2 FQNEAQ come from the germline V gene (reference sequence). This CDR3 has 16 residues. V shed 4 bases and J 5 bases; nucleotides not matched to a gene: 10. CDR3 in amino acids: CASSSIDRAPNEKLFF. CDR3 in DNA: TGTGCCAGCAGCTCTATCGACAGGGCTCCGAATGAAAAACTGTTTTTT.